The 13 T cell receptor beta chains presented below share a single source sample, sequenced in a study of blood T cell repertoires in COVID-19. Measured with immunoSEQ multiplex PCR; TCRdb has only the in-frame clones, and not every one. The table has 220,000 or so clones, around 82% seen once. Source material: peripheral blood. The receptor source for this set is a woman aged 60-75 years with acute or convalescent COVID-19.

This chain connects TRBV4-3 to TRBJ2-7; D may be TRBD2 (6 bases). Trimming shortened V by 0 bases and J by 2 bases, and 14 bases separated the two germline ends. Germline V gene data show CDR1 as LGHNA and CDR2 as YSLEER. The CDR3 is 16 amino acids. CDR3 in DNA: TGCGCCAGCAGCCAAGATCCCAGCGGGTCCGCCTACGAGCAGTACTTC. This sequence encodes CASSQDPSGSAYEQYF.

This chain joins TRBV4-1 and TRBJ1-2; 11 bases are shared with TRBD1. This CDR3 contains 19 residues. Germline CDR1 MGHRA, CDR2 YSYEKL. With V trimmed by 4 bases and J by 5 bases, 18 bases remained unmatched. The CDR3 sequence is CASSLPRDRGIPVGYGYTF. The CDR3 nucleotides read TGCGCCAGCAGCCTACCCCGGGACAGGGGGATCCCGGTAGGGTATGGCTACACCTTC.

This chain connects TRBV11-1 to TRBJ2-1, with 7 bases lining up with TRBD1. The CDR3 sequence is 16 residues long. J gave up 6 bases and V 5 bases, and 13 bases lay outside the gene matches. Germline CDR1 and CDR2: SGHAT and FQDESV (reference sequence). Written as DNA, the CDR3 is TGTGCCAGCAGCACATACATAGGACAGGTGATCAATGAGCAGTTCTTC. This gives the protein CASSTYIGQVINEQFF.

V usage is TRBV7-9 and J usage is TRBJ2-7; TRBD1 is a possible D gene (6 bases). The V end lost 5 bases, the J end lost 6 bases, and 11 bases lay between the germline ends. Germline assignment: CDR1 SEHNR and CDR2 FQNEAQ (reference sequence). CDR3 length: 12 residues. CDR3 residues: CASSIQGSEQYF. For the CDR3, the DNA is TGTGCCAGCAGCATCCAGGGGAGCGAGCAGTACTTC.

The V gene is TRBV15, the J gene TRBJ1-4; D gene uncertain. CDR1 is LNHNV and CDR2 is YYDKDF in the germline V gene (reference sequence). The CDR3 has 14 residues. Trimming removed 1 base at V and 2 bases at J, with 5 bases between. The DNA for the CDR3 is TGTGCCACCAGCAGAGGGGCGACTAATGAAAAACTGTTTTTT. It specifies CATSRGATNEKLFF.

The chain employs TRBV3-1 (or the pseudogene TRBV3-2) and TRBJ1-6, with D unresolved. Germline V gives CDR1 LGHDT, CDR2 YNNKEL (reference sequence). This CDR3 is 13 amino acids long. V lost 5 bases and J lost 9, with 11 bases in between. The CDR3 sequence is CASSSSRTSPLHF. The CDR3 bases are TGTGCCAGCAGCAGCTCAAGAACTTCACCCCTCCACTTT.

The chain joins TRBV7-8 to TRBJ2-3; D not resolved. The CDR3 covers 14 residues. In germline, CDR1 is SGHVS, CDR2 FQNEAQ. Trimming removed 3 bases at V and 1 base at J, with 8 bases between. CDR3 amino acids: CASSFSSGTDTQYF. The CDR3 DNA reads TGTGCCAGCAGCTTTTCCAGCGGCACAGATACGCAGTATTTT.

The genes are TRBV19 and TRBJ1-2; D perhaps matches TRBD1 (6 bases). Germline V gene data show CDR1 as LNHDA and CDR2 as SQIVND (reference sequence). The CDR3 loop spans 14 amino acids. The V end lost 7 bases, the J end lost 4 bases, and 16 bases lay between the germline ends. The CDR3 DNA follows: TGTGCCAGTACCAAAAACAGGGTCAGCTATGGCTACACCTTC. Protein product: CASTKNRVSYGYTF.

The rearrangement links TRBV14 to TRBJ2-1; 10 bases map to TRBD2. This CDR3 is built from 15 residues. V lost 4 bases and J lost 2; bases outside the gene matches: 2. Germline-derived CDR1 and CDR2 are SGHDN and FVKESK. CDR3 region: CASSRLAGTYNEQFF. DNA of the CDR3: TGTGCCAGCAGCCGACTAGCGGGTACCTACAATGAGCAGTTCTTC.

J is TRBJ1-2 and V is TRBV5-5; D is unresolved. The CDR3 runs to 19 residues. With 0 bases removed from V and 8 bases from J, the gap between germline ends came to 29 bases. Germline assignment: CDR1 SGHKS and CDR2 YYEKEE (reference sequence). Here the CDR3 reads CASSLDITGLLGRFGGYTF. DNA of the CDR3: TGTGCCAGCAGCTTGGATATTACGGGGTTGCTGGGGAGGTTTGGCGGCTACACCTTC. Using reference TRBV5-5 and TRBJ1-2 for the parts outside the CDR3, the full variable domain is DAGVTQSPTHLIKTRGQQVTLRCSPISGHKSVSWYQQVLGQGPQFIFQYYEKEERGRGNFPDRFSARQFPNYSSELNVNALLLGDSALYLCASSLDITGLLGRFGGYTFGSGTRLTVV.

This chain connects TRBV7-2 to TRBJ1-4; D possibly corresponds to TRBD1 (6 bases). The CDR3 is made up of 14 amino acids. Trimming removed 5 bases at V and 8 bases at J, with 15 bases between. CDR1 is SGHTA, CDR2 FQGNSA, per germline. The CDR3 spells CASSISRGREKLFF. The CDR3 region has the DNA TGTGCCAGCAGCATAAGCAGGGGCCGGGAAAAACTGTTTTTT.

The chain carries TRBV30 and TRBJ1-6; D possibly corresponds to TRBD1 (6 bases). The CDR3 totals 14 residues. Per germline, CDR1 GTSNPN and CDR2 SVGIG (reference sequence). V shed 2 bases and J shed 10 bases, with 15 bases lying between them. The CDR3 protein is CAWSSGQQGSPLHF. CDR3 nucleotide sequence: TGTGCCTGGAGTTCGGGACAACAAGGATCACCCCTCCACTTT.

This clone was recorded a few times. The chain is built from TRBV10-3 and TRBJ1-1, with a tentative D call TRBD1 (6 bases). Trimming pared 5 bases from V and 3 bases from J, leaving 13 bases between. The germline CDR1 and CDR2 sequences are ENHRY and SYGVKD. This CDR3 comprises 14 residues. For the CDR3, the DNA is TGTGCCATCAGTCTACGGGGGGCGGACACTGAAGCTTTCTTT. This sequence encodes CAISLRGADTEAFF.